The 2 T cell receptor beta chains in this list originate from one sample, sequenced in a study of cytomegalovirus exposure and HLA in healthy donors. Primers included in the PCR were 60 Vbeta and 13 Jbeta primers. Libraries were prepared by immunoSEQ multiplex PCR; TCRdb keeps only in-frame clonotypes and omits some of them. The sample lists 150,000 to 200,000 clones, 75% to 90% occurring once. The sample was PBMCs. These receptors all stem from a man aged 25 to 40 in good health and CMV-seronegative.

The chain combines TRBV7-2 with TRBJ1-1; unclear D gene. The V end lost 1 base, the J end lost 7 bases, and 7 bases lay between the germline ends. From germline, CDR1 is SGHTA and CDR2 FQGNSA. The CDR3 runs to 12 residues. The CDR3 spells CASSLVSVEAFF. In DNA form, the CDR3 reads TGTGCCAGCAGCTTAGTATCCGTTGAAGCTTTCTTT.

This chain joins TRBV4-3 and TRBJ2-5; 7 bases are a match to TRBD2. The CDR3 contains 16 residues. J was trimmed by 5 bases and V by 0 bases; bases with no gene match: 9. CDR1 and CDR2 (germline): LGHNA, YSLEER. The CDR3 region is CASSQDPAGLGETQYF. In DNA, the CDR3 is TGCGCCAGCAGCCAAGATCCAGCGGGACTGGGGGAGACCCAGTACTTC.